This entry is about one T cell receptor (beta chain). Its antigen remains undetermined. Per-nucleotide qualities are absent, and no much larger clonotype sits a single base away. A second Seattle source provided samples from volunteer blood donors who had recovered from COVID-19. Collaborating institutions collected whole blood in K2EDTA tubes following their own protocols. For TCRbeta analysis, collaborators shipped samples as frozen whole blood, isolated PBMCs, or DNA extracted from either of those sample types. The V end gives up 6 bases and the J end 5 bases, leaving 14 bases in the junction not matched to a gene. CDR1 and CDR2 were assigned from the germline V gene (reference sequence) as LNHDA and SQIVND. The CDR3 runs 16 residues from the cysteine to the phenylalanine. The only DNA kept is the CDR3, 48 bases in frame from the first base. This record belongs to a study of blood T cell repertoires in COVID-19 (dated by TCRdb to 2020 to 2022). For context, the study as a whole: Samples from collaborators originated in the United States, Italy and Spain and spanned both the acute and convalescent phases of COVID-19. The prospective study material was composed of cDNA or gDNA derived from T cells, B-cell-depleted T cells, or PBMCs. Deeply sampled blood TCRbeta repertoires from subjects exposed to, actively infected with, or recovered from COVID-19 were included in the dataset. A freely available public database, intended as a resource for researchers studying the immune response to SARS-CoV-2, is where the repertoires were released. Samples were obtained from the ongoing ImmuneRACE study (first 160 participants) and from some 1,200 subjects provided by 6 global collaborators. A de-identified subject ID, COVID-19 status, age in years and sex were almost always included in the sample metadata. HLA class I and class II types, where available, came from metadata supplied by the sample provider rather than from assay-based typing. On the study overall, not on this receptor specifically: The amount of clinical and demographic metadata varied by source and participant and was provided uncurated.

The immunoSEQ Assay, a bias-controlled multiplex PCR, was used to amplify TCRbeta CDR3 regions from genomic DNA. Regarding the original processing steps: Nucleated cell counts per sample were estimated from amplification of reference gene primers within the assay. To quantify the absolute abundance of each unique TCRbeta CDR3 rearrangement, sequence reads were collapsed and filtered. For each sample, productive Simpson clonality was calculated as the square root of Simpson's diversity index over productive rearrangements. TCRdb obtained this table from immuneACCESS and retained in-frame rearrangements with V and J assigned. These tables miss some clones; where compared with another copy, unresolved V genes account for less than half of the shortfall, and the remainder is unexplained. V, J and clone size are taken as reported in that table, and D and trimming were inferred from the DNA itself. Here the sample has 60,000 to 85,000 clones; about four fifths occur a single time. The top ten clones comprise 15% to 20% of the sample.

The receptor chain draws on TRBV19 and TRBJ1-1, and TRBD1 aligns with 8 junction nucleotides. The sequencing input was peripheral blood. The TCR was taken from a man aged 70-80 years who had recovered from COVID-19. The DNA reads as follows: TGTGCCAGTAGGGGTACGGCGGACAGGGAGTGGACTGAAGCTTTCTTT. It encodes CASRGTADREWTEAFF. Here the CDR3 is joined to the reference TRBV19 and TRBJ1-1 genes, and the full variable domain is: DGGITQSPKYLFRKEGQNVTLSCEQNLNHDAMYWYRQDPGQGLRLIYYSQIVNDFQKGDIAEGYSVSREKKESFPLTVTSAQKNPTAFYLCASRGTADREWTEAFFGQGTRLTVV.